This T cell receptor beta chain comes out of a study of PD-1 blockade in mismatch repair-deficient tumors. Only in-frame clones appear in the TCRdb table, and some are missing; sequencing was by immunoSEQ multiplex PCR. The profile covers around 120,000 clones, with about nine tenths appearing a single time and approximately 12% taken by the ten largest. The CDR3 has 12 residues. CDR1 is SGHTA and CDR2 is FQGNSA in the germline V gene. Trimming took 6 bases from V and 6 from J, leaving 9 bases between them. Three pembrolizumab responders had their TCRs sequenced. Study outcomes and limitations: Tumor-resident clones, often absent from pretreatment blood, expanded after pembrolizumab and then contracted.

About this clone: Its antigen is currently unknown.

The clonotype comes from an adult with mismatch repair-deficient cancer. The chain joins TRBV7-2 to TRBJ2-1, with D unresolved. This specimen consisted of peripheral blood, obtained approximately 70 weeks after starting pembrolizumab. The CDR3 DNA reads as TGTGCCAGCAGGGCCGAGGTCAATGAGCAGTTCTTC. This codes for CASRAEVNEQFF.